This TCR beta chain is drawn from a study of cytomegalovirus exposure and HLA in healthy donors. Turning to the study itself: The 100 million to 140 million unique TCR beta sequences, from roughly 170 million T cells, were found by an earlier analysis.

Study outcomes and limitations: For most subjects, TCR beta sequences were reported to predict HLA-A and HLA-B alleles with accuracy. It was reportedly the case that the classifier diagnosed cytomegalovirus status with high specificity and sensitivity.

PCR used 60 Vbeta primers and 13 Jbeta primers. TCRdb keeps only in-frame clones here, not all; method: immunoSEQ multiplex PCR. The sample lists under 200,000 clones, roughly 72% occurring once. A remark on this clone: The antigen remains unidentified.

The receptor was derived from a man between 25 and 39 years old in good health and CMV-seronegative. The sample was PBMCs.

CDR3 sequence reads: CASRDRGRSEQYF. In DNA form, the CDR3 reads TGTGCCAGCCGGGACAGGGGGCGAAGCGAGCAGTACTTC. This sequence joins TRBV27 and TRBJ2-7; 12 bases fit TRBD1. V trimming: 8 bases; J trimming: 6 bases; junction bases outside the gene matches: 5. The CDR3 is 13 residues long. Germline V gene sequence: CDR1 MNHEY, CDR2 SMNVEV (reference sequence).